The sample holds many counts of the clone carrying this TCR beta chain. The antigen remains undetermined. The sample originates from a study of metastatic and nonmetastatic thyroid tumors. As for the study in general: Repertoire data that came from the blood and tumor or nodule tissue of malignant and benign thyroid patients were compared.

Methods used by the authors: Building a distant-metastasis classifier for papillary thyroid cancer drew on CDR3 differences across clinicopathological groups. TCRdb re-clonotyped the PCR reads through MiXCR. TCRdb, not the authors, supplied the V and J calls. The sample shows about 93,000 clones, 9.5% to 15% of them seen only once. Thyroid surgery had not been preceded by any treatment in any patient. CDR3 size: 15 residues. Deletions cut 4 bases from V and 5 bases from J, with 15 bases between. Germline CDR1 SGHDT, CDR2 YYEEEE. General observations from the study: Malignant tumors reportedly showed significantly higher TCR beta diversity than benign nodules in both blood and tumor.

The sequence came from a female donor with papillary thyroid cancer or a benign thyroid nodule (not recorded which). Some clones in this sample may be carry-over from other donors' samples. What was sequenced was blood. The chain has TRBV5-6 and TRBJ2-2, with D perhaps matching TRBD1 or TRBD2 (5 bases each). CDR3 amino acids: CASSPEGLLTGELFF. DNA for the CDR3: TGTGCCAGCAGCCCTGAGGGGCTATTGACCGGGGAGCTGTTTTTT.